The text below deals with one TCR beta chain. The same CDR3 arises from other DNA sequences in this sample as well. The repertoire was sequenced with immunoSEQ multiplex PCR; TCRdb's copy has only in-frame clones and lacks some. The sample includes about 200,000 clones, around 75% of them seen just once. The sample belongs to a study of cytotoxic CD8 clonotypes in ibrutinib-treated CLL. The overall study: Among patients, around 25 responded partially and 2 completely; around 15 then stayed remitted and roughly 12 progressed after median approximately 70 months. Productive templates averaged roughly 270,000 per sample, and productive rearrangements 90,000 to 100,000.

V was pared by 2 bases and J by 4 bases, with 7 bases of the junction left unmatched. Germline V gene data show CDR1 as MNHEY and CDR2 as SVGAGI. The length of the CDR3 is 16 residues. The rearrangement links TRBV6-5 to TRBJ2-7; TRBD1 aligns across 11 bases. This clonotype was sampled from a human donor with chronic lymphocytic leukemia. The source material was PBMCs, sampled after 12 months of ibrutinib treatment. This CDR3 reads CASSYGGTGGTYEQYF. DNA for the CDR3: TGTGCCAGCAGTTACGGAGGGACAGGGGGGACTTACGAGCAGTACTTC.